The 24 T cell receptor beta chains below all came from one sample that was sequenced in a study of control samples from healthy donors and cancer patients. Assay used: immunoSEQ multiplex PCR; TCRdb lists only in-frame clones, some missing. The sample records around 170,000 clones, around nine tenths being singletons. Sequenced material: blood. Receptors originate from a woman aged 25 to 45 in good health.

V and J are TRBV29-1 and TRBJ1-6; 7 bases are a match to TRBD1. The germline gives CDR1 SQVTM, CDR2 ANQGSEA. This CDR3 region has 13 residues. J lost 8 bases, V lost 5 bases, and 6 bases had no gene match. CDR3 nucleotide sequence: TGCAGCGTTACGACAGGGAATGATTCACCCCTCCACTTT. Encoded protein: CSVTTGNDSPLHF.

The rearrangement uses TRBV3-1 (or the pseudogene TRBV3-2) and TRBJ2-1; the match to TRBD2 covers 7 bases. CDR3 length equals 16 residues. V was clipped by 0 bases and J by 2 bases; unmatched bases: 4. The germline gives CDR1 LGHDT, CDR2 YNNKEL (reference sequence). In DNA, the CDR3 is TGTGCCAGCAGCCAAGACGCGGCGGGAGCCTACAATGAGCAGTTCTTC. This codes for CASSQDAAGAYNEQFF.

The rearrangement uses TRBV6-2 or TRBV6-3 and TRBJ2-1, with 7 nucleotides matching TRBD2. Germline CDR1 is MNHEY and CDR2 is SVGEGT. The length of the CDR3 is 17 residues. V was clipped by 2 bases and J by 8 bases; unmatched bases: 15. The CDR3 loop reads CASSYTKTSVRVYEQFF. The DNA for the CDR3 is TGTGCCAGCAGTTACACAAAAACTAGCGTAAGGGTCTATGAGCAGTTCTTC.

The CDR3 DNA follows: TGTGCCAGCAGTTACAGGGGGGGAGAAAAACTGTTTTTT. Its protein is CASSYRGGEKLFF. J is TRBJ1-4 and V is TRBV27, with 8 bases identical to TRBD1. Germline CDR1 MNHEY, CDR2 SMNVEV (reference sequence). The CDR3 has 13 residues. J gave up 8 bases and V 4 bases, and 3 bases lay outside the gene matches.

The chain uses TRBV4-2 and TRBJ2-1; tentative D call: TRBD2 (6 bases). V was cut by 3 bases and J by 3 bases, with 24 bases left in between. The CDR3 consists of 19 residues. Germline assignment: CDR1 LGHNA and CDR2 YNFKEQ. The CDR3 sequence is CASSQSGRGGAGRYNEQFF. The CDR3 bases are TGTGCCAGCAGCCAGTCTGGCCGGGGCGGGGCCGGACGCTACAATGAGCAGTTCTTC.

J is TRBJ2-2 and V is TRBV15, with D possibly called TRBD1 or TRBD2 (5 bases each). Trimming took off 5 bases at V and 6 bases at J, with 19 bases between the two ends. From germline, CDR1 is LNHNV and CDR2 YYDKDF (reference sequence). The CDR3 contains 16 residues. CDR3 sequence reads: CATSRRDAPNAGELFF. CDR3 DNA sequence: TGTGCCACCAGCCGCCGGGACGCCCCCAATGCCGGGGAGCTGTTTTTT.

The chain employs TRBV6-4 and TRBJ2-7, with D perhaps TRBD1 (5 bases). The germline V gene encodes CDR1 MRHNA and CDR2 SNTAGT. CDR3 length: 12 amino acids. Trimming pared 2 bases from V and 6 bases from J, leaving 8 bases between. In nucleotides, the CDR3 is TGTGCCAGCAGTGACGGGCAGGGCGAGCAGTACGTC. As protein: CASSDGQGEQYV.

As regards this clone: This CDR3 is also generated by other DNA sequences in the sample. V gene TRBV9 combines with J gene TRBJ1-3; 8 bases match TRBD1. CDR1 is SGDLS and CDR2 is YYNGEE in the germline V gene. Trimming at V came to 4 bases and at J to 2 bases, leaving 2 bases not matched to a gene. The CDR3 runs to 14 residues. CDR3 in DNA: TGTGCCAGCAGCTTGACAGGGGCTGGAAACACCATATATTTT. Translating gives CASSLTGAGNTIYF.

The gene calls are TRBV5-1 and TRBJ2-5, with D tentatively TRBD2 (7 bases). This CDR3 spans 14 amino acids. Trimming stripped 6 bases from V and 7 bases from J, with 19 bases between. CDR1 SGHRS and CDR2 YFSETQ come from the germline V gene. CDR3: CASTAAGAVGTQYF. CDR3 coding DNA: TGCGCCAGCACCGCGGCGGGGGCCGTTGGGACCCAGTACTTC. The full variable domain, in which reference TRBV5-1 and TRBJ2-5 provide the parts outside the CDR3, is KAGVTQTPRYLIKTRGQQVTLSCSPISGHRSVSWYQQTPGQGLQFLFEYFSETQRNKGNFPGRFSGRQFSNSRSEMNVSTLELGDSALYLCASTAAGAVGTQYFGPGTRLLVL.

This chain uses TRBV3-1 (or the pseudogene TRBV3-2) with TRBJ2-5, with TRBD2 matching over 12 bases. Unmatched junction bases numbered 8, after V lost 3 bases and J lost 0 bases. CDR1 and CDR2 (germline): LGHDT, YNNKEL (reference sequence). The length of the CDR3 is 18 residues. Written as DNA, the CDR3 is TGTGCCAGCAGCCAGCTGGCTAGCGGGGGGGCCGACCAAGAGACCCAGTACTTC. It translates to CASSQLASGGADQETQYF.

The V gene is TRBV6-6, the J gene TRBJ2-7; 13 bases are shared with TRBD2. The V gene's germline CDR1 is MNHNY and CDR2 SVGAGI (reference sequence). The CDR3 has 15 amino acids. Trimming at V came to 6 bases and at J to 4 bases, leaving 6 bases not matched to a gene. The CDR3 nucleotides are TGTGCCAGCAGACCCGCACTAGCGGGAGGGTACGAGCAGTACTTC. It yields the protein CASRPALAGGYEQYF.

The J gene is TRBJ1-1, the V gene TRBV6-5; no clear D. V was trimmed by 0 bases and J by 2 bases, leaving 10 bases between them. This CDR3 has 15 amino acids. Germline values: CDR1 MNHEY, CDR2 SVGAGI. The CDR3 sequence: CASSYSVWANTEAFF. The DNA for the CDR3 is TGTGCCAGCAGTTACTCGGTCTGGGCTAACACTGAAGCTTTCTTT.

CDR3 protein: CASSYSIRETEAFF. The CDR3 DNA reads as TGTGCCAGCAGTTACTCGATCAGGGAGACTGAAGCTTTCTTT. J is TRBJ1-1 and V is TRBV6-6; possibly TRBD1 for D (5 bases). CDR1 is MNHNY, CDR2 SVGAGI, per germline (reference sequence). V was cut by 0 bases and J by 5 bases, with 10 bases left in between. This CDR3 spans 14 amino acids.

The V and J genes are TRBV25-1 and TRBJ2-5; D not resolved. The CDR3 spans 14 residues. The germline V gene encodes CDR1 MGHDK and CDR2 SYGVNS. With 3 bases removed from V and 1 base from J, the gap between germline ends came to 9 bases. The CDR3 reads CASSEVGFQETQYF. CDR3 in DNA: TGTGCCAGCAGTGAGGTGGGCTTCCAAGAGACCCAGTACTTC.

The chain joins TRBV10-3 to TRBJ2-7, with 9 bases matching TRBD2. In germline, CDR1 is ENHRY, CDR2 SYGVKD. The CDR3 totals 13 residues. Germline trimming cut 6 bases from V and 3 bases from J; bases unmatched to any gene: 3. CDR3 loop: CAISTTSGYEQYF. The CDR3 DNA follows: TGTGCCATCAGCACGACTAGCGGCTACGAGCAGTACTTC.

The chain couples TRBV10-3 to TRBJ2-7; D perhaps matches TRBD2 (6 bases). The CDR3 spans 14 residues. Trimming left V 4 bases short and J 4 bases short, with 14 bases between. CDR1 and CDR2 from the germline V gene are ENHRY and SYGVKD. The CDR3 is CAISASSDRYEQYF. The CDR3 coding sequence is TGTGCCATCAGTGCGTCTAGCGACCGATACGAGCAGTACTTC.

V and J are TRBV6-5 and TRBJ2-1, with D unclear. Trimming pared 7 bases from V and 5 bases from J, leaving 15 bases between. The V gene's germline CDR1 is MNHEY and CDR2 SVGAGI. The CDR3 is 14 amino acids. CDR3 in amino acids: CASIPGSAHNEQFF. As DNA, the CDR3 is TGTGCCAGCATTCCCGGGTCAGCCCACAATGAGCAGTTCTTC.

This chain joins TRBV28 and TRBJ1-2; D gene unclear. CDR3 length: 12 residues. With 5 bases removed from V and 8 bases from J, the gap between germline ends came to 12 bases. Germline V lookup: CDR1 MDHEN, CDR2 SYDVKM. The CDR3, as DNA: TGTGCCAGCAGTGTGGACTACTTCGGCTACACCTTC. This encodes CASSVDYFGYTF.

The sample holds a few counts of this clone. J is TRBJ2-5 and V is TRBV4-2; 12 bases are a match to TRBD2. Germline V CDR1 and CDR2: LGHNA, YNFKEQ. The CDR3 totals 16 residues. Trimming at V came to 1 base and at J to 4 bases, leaving 4 bases not matched to a gene. CDR3 region: CASSQALAGGAETQYF. DNA of the CDR3: TGTGCCAGCAGCCAAGCTCTAGCGGGAGGGGCAGAGACCCAGTACTTC.

The genes are TRBV24-1 and TRBJ1-2; 8 bases map to TRBD1. V trimming: 3 bases; J trimming: 2 bases; junction bases outside the gene matches: 4. Germline loops: CDR1 KGHDR, CDR2 SFDVKD. The CDR3 runs 15 residues. The DNA of the CDR3 is TGTGCCACCAGTGATCCGAGACAGGGGAACTATGGCTACACCTTC. It translates to CATSDPRQGNYGYTF.

The chain couples TRBV7-2 to TRBJ2-7, with 10 positions matching TRBD1. Germline trimming cut 4 bases from V and 5 bases from J; bases unmatched to any gene: 8. CDR1 SGHTA and CDR2 FQGNSA come from the germline V gene. The CDR3 spans 15 residues. CDR3 loop: CASSSTGTGDHEQYF. DNA of the CDR3: TGTGCCAGCAGCTCCACCGGGACAGGGGACCACGAGCAGTACTTC.

The chain employs TRBV15 and TRBJ2-1; perhaps TRBD2 as D (7 bases). The CDR3 is 16 amino acids. Germline V lookup: CDR1 LNHNV, CDR2 YYDKDF (reference sequence). The germline V and J ends were trimmed by 0 bases and 6 bases, with 15 bases remaining between them. CDR3 loop: CATSRDRGAGGNEQFF. CDR3 nucleotides: TGTGCCACCAGCAGAGATCGGGGGGCCGGAGGCAATGAGCAGTTCTTC.

The rearrangement uses TRBV28 and TRBJ1-1; D unclear. Germline CDR1 and CDR2: MDHEN and SYDVKM. This CDR3 contains 13 residues. Between the trimmed V and J ends, which lost 6 bases and 1 base, there was a span of 9 bases. CDR3 nucleotide sequence: TGTGCCAGCAGAGGACCGAGGAACACTGAAGCTTTCTTT. The encoded protein is CASRGPRNTEAFF.

V usage is TRBV28 and J usage is TRBJ1-4; D remains ambiguous. The V end was cut by 8 bases, the J end by 10 bases, with 23 bases between. Germline assignment: CDR1 MDHEN and CDR2 SYDVKM. The CDR3 has 15 amino acids. This CDR3 is CASQKLVGAPGKLFF. CDR3 sequence (DNA): TGTGCCAGCCAAAAGTTAGTCGGTGCCCCGGGAAAACTGTTTTTT.